These 21 T cell receptor beta chains share one sample of origin, sequenced in a study of cytomegalovirus exposure and HLA in healthy donors (dated by TCRdb to about 2017). The receptor library was made with the immunoSEQ multiplex PCR assay. The multiplex PCR relied on a mix of 60 forward primers for TCR Vbeta segments and 13 reverse primers for TCR Jbeta segments. The immuneACCESS repertoire file appears here via TCRdb, limited to in-frame rearrangements. These files lack a portion of the clones; in checked studies, under half of the deficit traces to unresolved V genes, and the cause of the others is not known. This sample has 140,000 or so clones in its table, and around three fifths of those were observed once. Approximately 1.8% of the sample is in the top ten clones. Specimen: PBMCs. Every receptor here comes from a male donor in good health and CMV-seronegative.

Comment on this clone: At one end the junction does not follow the germline gene, possibly because of a read error. The J gene is TRBJ1-1, the V gene TRBV7-9; TRBD1 matches at 7 bases. CDR3 length: 13 amino acids. Per the germline V gene, CDR1 is SEHNR and CDR2 is FQNEAQ (reference sequence). The CDR3 DNA follows: TGTTCCAGCAGCCACACAGGGGACACTGAAGCTTTCTTT. Protein product: CSSSHTGDTEAFF.

The chain uses TRBV28 and TRBJ2-7, with TRBD1 matching 8 bases. The CDR3 contains 13 residues. Germline CDR1 and CDR2: MDHEN and SYDVKM. V shed 4 bases, J shed 1 base, and the junction held 0 bases outside the gene matches. In DNA, the CDR3 is TGTGCCAGCAGTTGGACAGGGTCCTACGAGCAGTACTTC. Residues: CASSWTGSYEQYF.

Notes on this clone: The sample carries other DNA sequences with the same CDR3. V usage is TRBV5-1 and J usage is TRBJ2-2; no clear D gene. The V end lost 1 base, the J end lost 3 bases, and 4 bases lay between the germline ends. Germline assignment: CDR1 SGHRS and CDR2 YFSETQ. CDR3 length: 13 residues. CDR3 amino acids: CASSLTDTGELFF. The CDR3, as DNA: TGCGCCAGCAGCTTGACGGACACCGGGGAGCTGTTTTTT.

This clone was seen a handful of times. V usage is TRBV10-3 and J usage is TRBJ2-6, with TRBD1 matching 10 bases. Germline V gives CDR1 ENHRY, CDR2 SYGVKD. The V gene end was trimmed by 6 bases and the J gene end by 3 bases; junction bases not matched to a gene: 17. The CDR3 consists of 20 residues. The CDR3 bases are TGTGCCATCAGCCCTAAAAGGGAGACAGGGGGCCTGGATGGGGCCAACGTCCTGACTTTC. Translation gives CAISPKRETGGLDGANVLTF.

The rearrangement joins TRBV10-3 to TRBJ1-6; D remains unclear. Germline V gene sequence: CDR1 ENHRY, CDR2 SYGVKD. CDR3 size: 16 residues. V was pared by 2 bases and J by 7 bases, with 15 bases between. The CDR3 DNA is TGTGCCATCAGTGAGAACACGGGGAGCGGGAATTCACCCCTCCACTTT. It yields the protein CAISENTGSGNSPLHF.

This chain uses TRBV28 with TRBJ2-3, with TRBD2 as a possible D gene (5 bases). Per germline, CDR1 MDHEN and CDR2 SYDVKM. V was shortened by 4 bases and J by 2 bases, with 10 bases between the two germline ends. The CDR3 contains 14 residues. The chain's CDR3 is CASSSGLDTDTQYF. The CDR3 DNA reads TGTGCCAGCAGTTCCGGACTCGACACAGATACGCAGTATTTT.

The V and J genes are TRBV2 and TRBJ2-5; D possibly corresponds to TRBD1 (5 bases). Germline lookup yields CDR1 SNHLY and CDR2 FYNNEI. The CDR3 has 15 residues. V was trimmed by 7 bases and J by 1 base, leaving 16 bases between them. The CDR3 protein is CASISSDIPQETQYF. Here the CDR3 DNA reads TGTGCCAGCATATCATCGGACATACCCCAAGAGACCCAGTACTTC.

This clone was observed a few times. The rearrangement links TRBV6-5 to TRBJ2-7; weak D call: TRBD2 (5 bases). This CDR3 region has 13 residues. Germline V gene lookup returns CDR1 MNHEY and CDR2 SVGAGI. Trimming stripped 6 bases from V and 7 bases from J, with 16 bases between. The CDR3 DNA follows: TGTGCCAGCAGCCCACCCAACGCGGGTGAGCAGTACTTC. The encoded protein is CASSPPNAGEQYF.

This clone was picked up a small number of times. V is TRBV6-5 and J is TRBJ1-2; TRBD1 agrees at 8 bases. Germline lookup yields CDR1 MNHEY and CDR2 SVGAGI. This CDR3 contains 15 residues. J was trimmed by 3 bases and V by 6 bases; bases with no gene match: 9. The CDR3 DNA is TGTGCCAGCAGACCGACAGGGGTGGGGCACTATGGCTACACCTTC. Residues: CASRPTGVGHYGYTF.

This clone was recorded once. V and J are TRBV6-1 and TRBJ2-7, with D possibly being TRBD1 (5 bases). The CDR3 totals 14 residues. CDR1 and CDR2 (germline): MNHNS, SASEGT. V was cut by 4 bases and J by 1 base, with 11 bases left in between. The CDR3 DNA follows: TGTGCCAGCAGTGTGACAGTTACTTCCTACGAGCAGTACTTC. Its translation is CASSVTVTSYEQYF.

The chain joins TRBV5-1 to TRBJ2-2; possible D gene TRBD1, 6 bases. The germline V gene encodes CDR1 SGHRS and CDR2 YFSETQ. Trimming removed 2 bases from V and 5 bases from J, with 13 bases in between. CDR3 size: 15 residues. This CDR3 reads CASSFLQGLTGELFF. DNA for the CDR3: TGCGCCAGCAGCTTTTTGCAGGGGTTGACCGGGGAGCTGTTTTTT.

This clone has a handful of counts. At one boundary the junction diverges from the germline segment, which might be a read error. The gene calls are TRBV7-7 and TRBJ1-5; D remains ambiguous. CDR3 length: 16 amino acids. Per the germline V gene, CDR1 is SSHAT and CDR2 is FNYEAQ (reference sequence). The CDR3 sequence is CASSFPPVTNNQPQHF. CDR3 in DNA: TGTGCTAGCAGCTTTCCCCCGGTCACGAACAATCAGCCCCAGCATTTT.

The V gene is TRBV11-2, the J gene TRBJ2-2; 7 nucleotides line up with TRBD2. V shed 1 base, J shed 4 bases, and the junction held 9 bases outside the gene matches. CDR3 length: 17 amino acids. Germline CDR1 SGHAT, CDR2 FQNNGV. CDR3 in amino acids: CASSLGLQRGSTGELFF. CDR3 in DNA: TGTGCCAGCAGCTTAGGGCTTCAGCGGGGAAGCACCGGGGAGCTGTTTTTT.

This chain links TRBV6-5 with TRBJ2-7, with 7 bases identical to TRBD1. J lost 2 bases, V lost 4 bases, and 5 bases had no gene match. Looked up from germline, CDR1 is MNHEY and CDR2 is SVGAGI. The CDR3 has 14 residues. CDR3 nucleotide sequence: TGTGCCAGCAGTTCACAACAGGGGCCCTACGAGCAGTACTTC. This encodes CASSSQQGPYEQYF.

V and J are TRBV5-1 and TRBJ2-7; 7 bases line up with TRBD2. CDR1 is SGHRS, CDR2 YFSETQ, per germline. V was pared by 5 bases and J by 3 bases, with 8 bases of the junction left unmatched. This CDR3 comprises 14 residues. CDR3 coding DNA: TGCGCCAGCAGACACAGCGGGGAAGGCTACGAGCAGTACTTC. Encoded protein: CASRHSGEGYEQYF.

The DNA for the CDR3 is TGTGCCAGCAGTTTAAGAGGTCAGTCCTACGAGCAGTACTTC. It specifies CASSLRGQSYEQYF. J is TRBJ2-5 and V is TRBV27; no clear D. The DNA end favors TRBJ2-7, so the J call may be wrong. The CDR3 contains 14 residues. Germline loops: CDR1 MNHEY, CDR2 SMNVEV (reference sequence).

A few counts support this clone. J is TRBJ2-5 and V is TRBV7-2, with 12 bases identical to TRBD2. The J segment lost 5 bases and the V segment lost 4 bases, leaving 8 bases of the junction unmatched. CDR1 is SGHTA, CDR2 FQGNSA, per germline. This CDR3 is 16 amino acids long. The CDR3: CASSSRLAGVMETQYF. CDR3 coding DNA: TGTGCCAGCAGCTCCAGACTAGCGGGGGTTATGGAGACCCAGTACTTC.

The rearrangement links TRBV5-4 to TRBJ2-7; the D gene is possibly TRBD2 (6 bases). Trimming cost V 0 bases and J 5 bases, with 15 bases left between them. The CDR3 runs 15 residues. Germline loops: CDR1 SGHNT, CDR2 YYREEE (reference sequence). The CDR3 loop reads CASSLGFAGRNEQYF. The CDR3 coding sequence is TGTGCCAGCAGCTTGGGGTTTGCGGGGCGGAACGAGCAGTACTTC.

This clone was observed a handful of times. V and J are TRBV27 and TRBJ2-7, with 9 bases matching TRBD1. CDR3 size: 15 residues. With 5 bases clipped from V and 3 bases from J, the junction kept 8 bases outside the gene matches. The germline gives CDR1 MNHEY, CDR2 SMNVEV (reference sequence). The CDR3: CASSPWTGDIYEQYF. The CDR3, as DNA: TGTGCCAGCAGTCCGTGGACAGGGGATATCTACGAGCAGTACTTC.

V gene TRBV5-5 combines with J gene TRBJ1-5, with D tentatively TRBD1 (6 bases). V shed 6 bases and J shed 7 bases, with 17 bases lying between them. CDR1 and CDR2 from the germline V gene are SGHKS and YYEKEE (reference sequence). This CDR3 region has 14 residues. This CDR3 is CASTGEGGDQPQHF. DNA of the CDR3: TGTGCCAGCACAGGGGAGGGAGGGGACCAGCCCCAGCATTTT.

This clone was found a few times. The CDR3 DNA reads as TGTGCCAGCAGTTCTAACACCGGGGAGCTGTTTTTT. As protein: CASSSNTGELFF. This sequence joins TRBV7-6 and TRBJ2-2; D gene unclear. The germline V gene has CDR1 SGHVS and CDR2 FNYEAQ. The V and J ends lost 6 bases and 2 bases respectively, with 4 bases between them. The CDR3 spans 12 residues.